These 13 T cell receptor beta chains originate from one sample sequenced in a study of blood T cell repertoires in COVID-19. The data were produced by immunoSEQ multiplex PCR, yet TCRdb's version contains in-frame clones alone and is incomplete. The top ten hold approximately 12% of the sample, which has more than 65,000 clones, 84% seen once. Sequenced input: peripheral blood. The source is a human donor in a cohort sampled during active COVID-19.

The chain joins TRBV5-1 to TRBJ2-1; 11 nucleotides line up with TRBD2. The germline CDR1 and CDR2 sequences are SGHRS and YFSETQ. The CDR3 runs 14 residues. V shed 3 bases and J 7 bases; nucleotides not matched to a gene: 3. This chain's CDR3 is CASSSSSGRNEQFF. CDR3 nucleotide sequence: TGCGCCAGCAGCTCGTCTAGCGGGAGGAATGAGCAGTTCTTC.

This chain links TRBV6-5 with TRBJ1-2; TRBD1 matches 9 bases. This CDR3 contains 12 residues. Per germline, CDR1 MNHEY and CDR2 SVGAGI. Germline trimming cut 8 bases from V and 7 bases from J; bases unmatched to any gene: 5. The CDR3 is CASQQGAGGYTF. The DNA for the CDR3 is TGTGCCAGCCAACAGGGGGCAGGTGGCTACACCTTC.

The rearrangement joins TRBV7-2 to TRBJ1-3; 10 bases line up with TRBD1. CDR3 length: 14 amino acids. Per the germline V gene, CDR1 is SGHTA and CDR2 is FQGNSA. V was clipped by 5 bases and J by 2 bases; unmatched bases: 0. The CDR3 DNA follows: TGTGCCAGCAGCGACAGGGGGCCTGGAAACACCATATATTTT. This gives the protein CASSDRGPGNTIYF.

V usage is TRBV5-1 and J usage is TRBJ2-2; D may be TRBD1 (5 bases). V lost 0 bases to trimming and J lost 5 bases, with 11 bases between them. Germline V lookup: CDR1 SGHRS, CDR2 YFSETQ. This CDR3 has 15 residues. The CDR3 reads CASSLEGDETGELFF. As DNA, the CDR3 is TGCGCCAGCAGCTTGGAAGGGGATGAGACCGGGGAGCTGTTTTTT. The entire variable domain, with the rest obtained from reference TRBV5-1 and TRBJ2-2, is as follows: KAGVTQTPRYLIKTRGQQVTLSCSPISGHRSVSWYQQTPGQGLQFLFEYFSETQRNKGNFPGRFSGRQFSNSRSEMNVSTLELGDSALYLCASSLEGDETGELFFGEGSRLTVL.

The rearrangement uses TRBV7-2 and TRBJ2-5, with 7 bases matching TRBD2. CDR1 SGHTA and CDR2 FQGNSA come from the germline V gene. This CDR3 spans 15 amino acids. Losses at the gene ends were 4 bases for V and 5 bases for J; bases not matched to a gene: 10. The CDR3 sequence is CASSSYPGGGETQYF. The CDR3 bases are TGTGCCAGCAGCTCGTACCCGGGAGGAGGCGAGACCCAGTACTTC.

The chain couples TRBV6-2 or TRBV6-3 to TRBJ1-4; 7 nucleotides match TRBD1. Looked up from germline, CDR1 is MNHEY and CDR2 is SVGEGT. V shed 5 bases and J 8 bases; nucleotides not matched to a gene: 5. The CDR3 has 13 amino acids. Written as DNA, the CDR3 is TGTGCCAGCAGTGACAGGGCTGAGGAAAAACTGTTTTTT. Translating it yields CASSDRAEEKLFF.

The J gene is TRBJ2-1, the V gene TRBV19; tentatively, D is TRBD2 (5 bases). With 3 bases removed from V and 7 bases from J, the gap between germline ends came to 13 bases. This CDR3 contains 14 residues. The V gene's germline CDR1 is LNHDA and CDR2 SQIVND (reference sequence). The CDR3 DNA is TGTGCCAGTAGTATGGCGAGGGCCGGAAATGAGCAGTTCTTC. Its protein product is CASSMARAGNEQFF.

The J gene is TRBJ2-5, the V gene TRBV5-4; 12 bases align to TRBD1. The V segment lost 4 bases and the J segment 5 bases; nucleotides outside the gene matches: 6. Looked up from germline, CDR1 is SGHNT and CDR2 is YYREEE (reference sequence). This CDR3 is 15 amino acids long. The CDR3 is CASSAGTGGKETQYF. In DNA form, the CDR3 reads TGTGCCAGCAGCGCTGGGACAGGGGGCAAGGAGACCCAGTACTTC.

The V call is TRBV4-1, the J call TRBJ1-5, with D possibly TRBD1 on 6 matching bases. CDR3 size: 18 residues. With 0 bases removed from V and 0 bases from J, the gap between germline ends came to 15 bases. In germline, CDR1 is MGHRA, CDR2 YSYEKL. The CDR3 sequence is CASSQDRQGLSSNQPQHF. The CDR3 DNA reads TGCGCCAGCAGCCAAGATAGGCAGGGGCTATCTAGCAATCAGCCCCAGCATTTT.

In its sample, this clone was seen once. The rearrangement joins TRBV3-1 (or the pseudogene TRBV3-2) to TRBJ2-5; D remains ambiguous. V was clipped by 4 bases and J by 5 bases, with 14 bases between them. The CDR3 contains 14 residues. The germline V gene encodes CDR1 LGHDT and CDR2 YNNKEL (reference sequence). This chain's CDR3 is CASSLTGVSETQYF. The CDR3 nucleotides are TGTGCCAGCAGCCTCACCGGAGTTTCGGAGACCCAGTACTTC.

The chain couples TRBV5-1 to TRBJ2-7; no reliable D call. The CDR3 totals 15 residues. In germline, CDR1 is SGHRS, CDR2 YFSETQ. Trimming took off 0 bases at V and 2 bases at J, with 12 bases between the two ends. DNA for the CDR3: TGCGCCAGCAGCTTGGGGGCAGTACCAGCCTACGAGCAGTACTTC. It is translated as CASSLGAVPAYEQYF.

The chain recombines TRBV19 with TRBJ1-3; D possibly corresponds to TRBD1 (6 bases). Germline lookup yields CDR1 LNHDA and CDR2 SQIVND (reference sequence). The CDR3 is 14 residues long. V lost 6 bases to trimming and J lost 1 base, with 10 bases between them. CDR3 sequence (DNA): TGTGCCAGTAGGATGGACAGTTCTGGAAACACCATATATTTT. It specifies CASRMDSSGNTIYF.

The CDR3 region is CASSRDREGLADNEQFF. Written as DNA, the CDR3 is TGTGCCAGCAGCCGGGACAGGGAGGGACTAGCGGACAATGAGCAGTTCTTC. The V call is TRBV3-1 (or the pseudogene TRBV3-2), the J call TRBJ2-1, with 11 bases that match TRBD2. After removal of 4 bases from V and 5 bases from J, the junction contained 10 bases not matched to a gene. Germline values: CDR1 LGHDT, CDR2 YNNKEL (reference sequence). This CDR3 region has 17 residues.